This T cell receptor (beta chain) was identified during a study of T-cell memory formation after mild COVID-19. With 3 bases clipped from V and 3 bases from J, the junction kept 4 bases outside the gene matches. The CDR3 extends over 14 amino acids. Germline assignment: CDR1 DFQATT and CDR2 SNEGSKA (reference sequence). This clonotype was found many times. Each CDR3 protein gets one entry after TCRdb re-called the 5' RACE reads with MiXCR. In the table there are approximately 490,000 distinct CDR3 sequences, roughly 22% of which are singletons. This chain links TRBV20-1 with TRBJ1-1; 10 bases are shared with TRBD1. Sample: PBMCs or a T cell subset sorted from them (not recorded which). The clonotype comes from an adult woman who had mild COVID-19 (a few samples of this study predate the infection). Cell type and time point are not known. CDR3 nucleotides: TGCAGTGCTAGGACAGGGGGCATCGACACTGAAGCTTTCTTT. Translating it yields CSARTGGIDTEAFF.